This entry describes one T cell receptor beta chain. The germline V gene has CDR1 MNHNY and CDR2 SVGAGI (reference sequence). Germline trimming cut 5 bases from V and 10 bases from J; bases unmatched to any gene: 11. This CDR3 comprises 15 residues. This sample was taken from a study of blood T cell repertoires in COVID-19. Looking at the study overall: PBMCs, B-cell-depleted T cells, or T cells provided the cDNA or gDNA that made up the material.

In the authors' methods: For nucleated cells, counts were estimated from reference gene primer amplification. The method was immunoSEQ multiplex PCR; TCRdb's version includes in-frame clones alone and lacks a portion of them. The V and J calls and clone size are taken from that table; D and trimming were inferred from the DNA. The sample has around 58,000 clones, 90% to 95% seen once. The J gene is TRBJ1-6, the V gene TRBV6-6, with 7 bases matching TRBD1. The sample taken for sequencing was peripheral blood. The clonotype was recovered from a woman aged 60-75 years with active or convalescent COVID-19. The CDR3 is CASSGSDRVRSPLHF. CDR3 coding DNA: TGTGCCAGCAGTGGGAGTGACAGGGTCCGATCACCCCTCCACTTT.